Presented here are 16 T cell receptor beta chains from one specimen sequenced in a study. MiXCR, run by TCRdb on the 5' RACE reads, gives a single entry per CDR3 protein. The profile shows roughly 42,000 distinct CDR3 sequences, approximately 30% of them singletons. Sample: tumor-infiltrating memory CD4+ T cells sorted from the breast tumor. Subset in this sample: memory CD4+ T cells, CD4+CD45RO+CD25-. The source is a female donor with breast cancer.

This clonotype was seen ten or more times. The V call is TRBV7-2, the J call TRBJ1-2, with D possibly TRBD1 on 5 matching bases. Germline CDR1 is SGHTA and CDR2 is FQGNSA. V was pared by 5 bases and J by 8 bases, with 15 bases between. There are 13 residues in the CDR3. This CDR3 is CASSANPRVGYTF. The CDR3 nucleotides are TGTGCCAGCAGCGCTAACCCCAGGGTAGGCTACACCTTC.

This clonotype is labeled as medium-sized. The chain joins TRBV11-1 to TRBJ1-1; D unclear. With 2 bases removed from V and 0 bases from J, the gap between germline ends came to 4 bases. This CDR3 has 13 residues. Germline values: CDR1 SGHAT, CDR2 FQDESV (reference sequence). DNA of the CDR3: TGTGCCAGCAGCTTATGGATGAACACTGAAGCTTTCTTT. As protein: CASSLWMNTEAFF.

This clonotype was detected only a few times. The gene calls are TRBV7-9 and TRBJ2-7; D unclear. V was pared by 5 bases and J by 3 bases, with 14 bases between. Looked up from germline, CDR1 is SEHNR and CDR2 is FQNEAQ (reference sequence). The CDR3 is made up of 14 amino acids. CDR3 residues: CASSPPPASYEQYF. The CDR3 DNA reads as TGTGCCAGCAGCCCTCCGCCGGCCAGCTACGAGCAGTACTTC.

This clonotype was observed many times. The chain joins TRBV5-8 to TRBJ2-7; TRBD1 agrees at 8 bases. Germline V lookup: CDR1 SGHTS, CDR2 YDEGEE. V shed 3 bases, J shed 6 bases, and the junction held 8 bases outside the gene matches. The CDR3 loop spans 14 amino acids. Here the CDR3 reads CASSSFQGAREQYF. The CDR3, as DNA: TGTGCCAGCAGCTCCTTTCAGGGGGCGCGCGAGCAGTACTTC.

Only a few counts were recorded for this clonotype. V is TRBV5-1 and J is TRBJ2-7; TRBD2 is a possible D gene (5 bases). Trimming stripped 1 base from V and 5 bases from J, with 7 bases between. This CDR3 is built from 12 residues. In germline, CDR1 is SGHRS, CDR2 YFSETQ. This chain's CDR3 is CASSLLGDEQYF. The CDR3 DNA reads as TGCGCCAGCAGCTTGCTCGGGGACGAGCAGTACTTC.

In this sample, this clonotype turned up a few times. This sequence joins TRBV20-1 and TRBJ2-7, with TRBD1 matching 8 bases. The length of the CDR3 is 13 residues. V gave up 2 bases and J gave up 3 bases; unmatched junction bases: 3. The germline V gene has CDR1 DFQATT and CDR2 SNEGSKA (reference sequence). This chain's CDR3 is CSARRGTGYEQYF. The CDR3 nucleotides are TGCAGTGCTAGAAGGGGGACAGGCTACGAGCAGTACTTC.

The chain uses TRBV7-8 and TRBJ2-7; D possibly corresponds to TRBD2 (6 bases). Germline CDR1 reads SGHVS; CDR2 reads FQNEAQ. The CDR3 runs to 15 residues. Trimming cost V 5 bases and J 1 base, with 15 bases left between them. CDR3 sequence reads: CASSPLDGGSYEQYF. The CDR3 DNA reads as TGTGCCAGCAGCCCATTAGACGGGGGATCCTACGAGCAGTACTTC.

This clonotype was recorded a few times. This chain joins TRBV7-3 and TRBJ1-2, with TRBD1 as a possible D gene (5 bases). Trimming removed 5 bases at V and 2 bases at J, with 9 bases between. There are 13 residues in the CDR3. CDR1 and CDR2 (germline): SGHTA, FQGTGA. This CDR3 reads CASSPGTNYGYTF. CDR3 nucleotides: TGTGCCAGCAGCCCCGGGACGAACTATGGCTACACCTTC.

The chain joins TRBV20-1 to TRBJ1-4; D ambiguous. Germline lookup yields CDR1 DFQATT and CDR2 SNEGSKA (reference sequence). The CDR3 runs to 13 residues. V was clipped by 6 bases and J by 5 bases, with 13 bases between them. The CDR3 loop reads CSANRHANEKLFF. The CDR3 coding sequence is TGCAGTGCCAACCGGCACGCAAATGAAAAACTGTTTTTT.

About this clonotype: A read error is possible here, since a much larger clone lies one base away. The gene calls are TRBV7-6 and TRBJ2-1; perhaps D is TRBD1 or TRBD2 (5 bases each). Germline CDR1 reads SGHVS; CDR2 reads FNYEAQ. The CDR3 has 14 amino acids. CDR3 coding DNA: TGTACCAGCAGCCTCCGGGACGGACACAATGAGCAGTTCTTC. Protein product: CTSSLRDGHNEQFF.

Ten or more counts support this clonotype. Here the CDR3 reads CASYRGGSYNEQFF. As DNA, the CDR3 is TGTGCCAGCTATCGCGGGGGGTCCTACAATGAGCAGTTCTTC. V and J are TRBV25-1 and TRBJ2-1, with 8 bases fitting TRBD2. The V gene end was trimmed by 8 bases and the J gene end by 1 base; junction bases not matched to a gene: 4. This CDR3 has 14 amino acids. The germline V gene encodes CDR1 MGHDK and CDR2 SYGVNS. The entire variable domain, with the rest obtained from reference TRBV25-1 and TRBJ2-1, is as follows: EADIYQTPRYLVIGTGKKITLECSQTMGHDKMYWYQQDPGMELHLIHYSYGVNSTEKGDLSSESTVSRIRTEHFPLTLESARPSHTSQYLCASYRGGSYNEQFFGPGTRLTVL.

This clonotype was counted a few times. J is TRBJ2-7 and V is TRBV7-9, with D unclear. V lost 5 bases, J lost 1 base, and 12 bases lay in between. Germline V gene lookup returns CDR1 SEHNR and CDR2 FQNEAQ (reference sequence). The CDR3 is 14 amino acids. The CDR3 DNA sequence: TGTGCCAGCAGCCCACCGGAGCGTTCCTACGAGCAGTACTTC. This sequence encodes CASSPPERSYEQYF.

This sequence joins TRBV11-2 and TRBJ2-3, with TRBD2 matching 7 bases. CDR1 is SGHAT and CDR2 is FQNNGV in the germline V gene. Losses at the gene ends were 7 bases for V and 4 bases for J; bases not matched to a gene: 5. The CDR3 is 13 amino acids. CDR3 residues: CASTSGRSDTQYF. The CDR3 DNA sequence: TGTGCCAGCACCTCCGGGAGGTCAGATACGCAGTATTTT.

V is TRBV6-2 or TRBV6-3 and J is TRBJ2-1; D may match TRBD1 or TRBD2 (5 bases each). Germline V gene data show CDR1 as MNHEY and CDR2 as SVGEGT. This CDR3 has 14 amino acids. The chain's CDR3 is CTSLLAGAASEQFF. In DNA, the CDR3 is TGTACATCCCTGTTAGCCGGGGCGGCCTCTGAGCAGTTCTTC.

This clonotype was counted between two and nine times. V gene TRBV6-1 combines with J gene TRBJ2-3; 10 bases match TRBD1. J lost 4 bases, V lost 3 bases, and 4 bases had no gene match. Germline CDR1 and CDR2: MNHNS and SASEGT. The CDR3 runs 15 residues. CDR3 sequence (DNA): TGTGCCAGCAGTGACAGGGACAGGGGCGCAGATACGCAGTATTTT. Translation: CASSDRDRGADTQYF.

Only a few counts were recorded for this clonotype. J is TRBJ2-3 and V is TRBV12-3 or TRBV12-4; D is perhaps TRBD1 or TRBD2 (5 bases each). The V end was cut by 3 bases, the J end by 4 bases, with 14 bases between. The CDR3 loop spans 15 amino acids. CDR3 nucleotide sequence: TGTGCCAGCAGTTTTTCCCCGGGGACCCCAGATACGCAGTATTTT. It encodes CASSFSPGTPDTQYF.